This T cell receptor beta chain came from a study of cytomegalovirus exposure and HLA in healthy donors. Study-level points and caveats: Previous analysis showed most TCR beta V segments were productive about 90% or about 30% of the time. A highly shared variant cluster was judged a likely technical artifact. As was reported, the classifier diagnosed cytomegalovirus status with high specificity and sensitivity.

The PCR contained 60 Vbeta and 13 Jbeta primers. In the original processing: Approximately 11 million shared chains were among around 80 million unique TCR beta chains counted in a later analysis. The assay was immunoSEQ multiplex PCR, and TCRdb's table has in-frame clones only and misses some. The V and J calls and clone size come from that table; D and trimming were worked out from the DNA. The repertoire holds about 130,000 clones, with about 74% as singletons. As to this clone: Its specificity is not known.

V dropped 4 bases and J dropped 6; count of bases not matched to a gene: 1. This CDR3 has 13 residues. The germline V gene has CDR1 SGDLS and CDR2 YYNGEE. V is TRBV9 and J is TRBJ1-4; 9 bases are shared with TRBD1. This sequence originates from a woman aged 45 to 65 in good health and CMV-seropositive. Sequencing was performed on PBMCs. The CDR3 spells CASSTGGDEKLFF. CDR3 in DNA: TGTGCCAGCAGCACAGGGGGCGATGAAAAACTGTTTTTT.